The rows below give T cell receptor beta chains drawn from one sample of a study of cytomegalovirus exposure and HLA in healthy donors. Sequenced by immunoSEQ multiplex PCR; TCRdb stores in-frame clones only, minus some. The table has roughly 150,000 clones, approximately 89% seen once. Sequencing was performed on PBMCs. The source of these receptors is a man younger than 35 in good health and CMV-seronegative. Each CDR3 is given with its conserved first and last residue. D genes are given only for firm matches. Where a row states a size, it is once, few, many or the class of an expanded clone; other rows omit it.

j_gene: TRBJ2-1
d_gene: -
v_gene: TRBV4-1
abundance: -
CDR3nt: TGCGCCAGCAGCCAAGAGGGCAGGGGCTCCTACAATGAGCAGTTCTTC
CDR3aa: CASSQEGRGSYNEQFF

j_gene: TRBJ2-5
d_gene: TRBD2
v_gene: TRBV6-1
abundance: -
CDR3nt: TGTGCCATCAATACCGGGGGGGCCCAAGAGACCCAGTACTTC
CDR3aa: CAINTGGAQETQYF

j_gene: TRBJ2-3
d_gene: TRBD2
v_gene: TRBV27
abundance: many
CDR3nt: TGTGCCAGCAGATTACTAGCGCAAGATACGCAGTATTTT
CDR3aa: CASRLLAQDTQYF

j_gene: TRBJ1-4
d_gene: -
v_gene: TRBV5-1
abundance: once
CDR3nt: TGCGCCAGCAGCCCGGCCGGGGGGTTGAATGAAAAACTGTTTTTT
CDR3aa: CASSPAGGLNEKLFF

j_gene: TRBJ2-1
d_gene: TRBD2
v_gene: TRBV10-1
abundance: -
CDR3nt: TGCGCCAGCAGTGTAGCGGGAGGCGGCTACAATGAGCAGTTCTTC
CDR3aa: CASSVAGGGYNEQFF

j_gene: TRBJ2-3
d_gene: TRBD1
v_gene: TRBV9
abundance: -
CDR3nt: TGTGCCAGCAGCGTAACAGGGGGCGCTTTAGATACGCAGTATTTT
CDR3aa: CASSVTGGALDTQYF

j_gene: TRBJ2-3
d_gene: -
v_gene: TRBV19
abundance: -
CDR3nt: TGTGCCAGTAGTGTCCACGAAGGGGGCGCGGGGCCAGATACGCAGTATTTT
CDR3aa: CASSVHEGGAGPDTQYF

j_gene: TRBJ1-3
d_gene: -
v_gene: TRBV6-1
abundance: -
CDR3nt: TGTGCCAGCAGGTCGGGACTCTCTGGAAACACCATATATTTT
CDR3aa: CASRSGLSGNTIYF

j_gene: TRBJ2-3
d_gene: TRBD2
v_gene: TRBV6-4
abundance: -
CDR3nt: TGTGCCAGCAGTCAACTAGCGGGGGGGACGGATACGCAGTATTTT
CDR3aa: CASSQLAGGTDTQYF

j_gene: TRBJ2-3
d_gene: -
v_gene: TRBV5-4
abundance: -
CDR3nt: TGTGCCAGCAGCTCCCAGACTTCGGGGCAGTATTTT
CDR3aa: CASSSQTSGQYF

j_gene: TRBJ1-1
d_gene: -
v_gene: TRBV27
abundance: once
CDR3nt: TGTGCCAGCAGTTTATTTACAGAACTCAACACTGAAGCTTTCTTT
CDR3aa: CASSLFTELNTEAFF

j_gene: TRBJ2-7
d_gene: TRBD2
v_gene: TRBV6-5
abundance: -
CDR3nt: TGTGCCAGCAGTATAGCGGGGGGGACCTCCTACGAGCAGTACTTC
CDR3aa: CASSIAGGTSYEQYF

j_gene: TRBJ2-7
d_gene: -
v_gene: TRBV4-2
abundance: -
CDR3nt: TGTGCCAGCAGCCAAGATTTGGGGGGGCAGGTCGAGCAGTACTTC
CDR3aa: CASSQDLGGQVEQYF

j_gene: TRBJ2-1
d_gene: -
v_gene: TRBV27
abundance: -
CDR3nt: TGTGCCAGCAGTTCGGTTGCCTACAATGAGCAGTTCTTC
CDR3aa: CASSSVAYNEQFF

j_gene: TRBJ2-5
d_gene: TRBD2
v_gene: TRBV9
abundance: -
CDR3nt: TGTGCCAGCTCCCCCGGGACTAAAGAGACCCAGTACTTC
CDR3aa: CASSPGTKETQYF

j_gene: TRBJ1-4
d_gene: TRBD1
v_gene: TRBV4-3
abundance: -
CDR3nt: TGCGCCAGCAGCCAAGCGGGACAGGTTGATGAAAAACTGTTTTTT
CDR3aa: CASSQAGQVDEKLFF

j_gene: TRBJ2-3
d_gene: -
v_gene: TRBV30
abundance: -
CDR3nt: TGTGCCTGGAACCGGGGTGTCAGCACAGATACGCAGTATTTT
CDR3aa: CAWNRGVSTDTQYF

j_gene: TRBJ2-1
d_gene: TRBD2
v_gene: TRBV19
abundance: -
CDR3nt: TGTGCCAGTAGTTCACATAGCGGGAGTTTTGATGAGCAGTTCTTC
CDR3aa: CASSSHSGSFDEQFF

j_gene: TRBJ2-4
d_gene: -
v_gene: TRBV5-6
abundance: -
CDR3nt: TGTGCCAGCAGCCGGGACAGCGGGAACATTCAGTACTTC
CDR3aa: CASSRDSGNIQYF

j_gene: TRBJ2-2
d_gene: TRBD1
v_gene: TRBV5-4
abundance: -
CDR3nt: TGTGCCAGCCGACGCTCGGGACAGGGACACACCGGGGAGCTGTTTTTT
CDR3aa: CASRRSGQGHTGELFF

j_gene: TRBJ1-2
d_gene: TRBD1
v_gene: TRBV7-2
abundance: -
CDR3nt: TGTGCCAGCAGCCGAGGACAGGGCATTAACTATGGCTACACCTTC
CDR3aa: CASSRGQGINYGYTF

j_gene: TRBJ1-5
d_gene: -
v_gene: TRBV5-8
abundance: -
CDR3nt: TGTGCCAGCAGCCCTGGAGGTTCCTGGCAGCCCCAGCATTTT
CDR3aa: CASSPGGSWQPQHF

j_gene: TRBJ2-4
d_gene: TRBD2
v_gene: TRBV2
abundance: -
CDR3nt: TGTGCCAGCAGTGCGAATCGACTAGCGGTAGCCAAAAACATTCAGTACTTC
CDR3aa: CASSANRLAVAKNIQYF

j_gene: TRBJ1-1
d_gene: -
v_gene: TRBV7-9
abundance: -
CDR3nt: TGTGCCAGCAGCTTAGGGGATTGGGGAGTGAACACTGAAGCTTTCTTT
CDR3aa: CASSLGDWGVNTEAFF

j_gene: TRBJ1-4
d_gene: -
v_gene: TRBV9
abundance: -
CDR3nt: TGTGCCAGCAGCGTGACAGGACAGCAGGGTAATGAAAAACTGTTTTTT
CDR3aa: CASSVTGQQGNEKLFF

j_gene: TRBJ1-3
d_gene: -
v_gene: TRBV10-3
abundance: -
CDR3nt: TGTGCCATCACAGGTTCTGGAAACACCATATATTTT
CDR3aa: CAITGSGNTIYF

j_gene: TRBJ1-2
d_gene: TRBD1
v_gene: TRBV29-1
abundance: -
CDR3nt: TGCAGCGTTATGGCGGGACAGGAGAACTATGGCTACACCTTC
CDR3aa: CSVMAGQENYGYTF

j_gene: TRBJ2-1
d_gene: -
v_gene: TRBV11-3
abundance: -
CDR3nt: TGTGCCAGCAGCTTAGACTCGCTAGCGCGAAATGAGCAGTTCTTC
CDR3aa: CASSLDSLARNEQFF

j_gene: TRBJ2-7
d_gene: -
v_gene: TRBV7-9
abundance: once
CDR3nt: TGTGCCAGCAGTCCCGGACTGGAAATTCCGTGGCTGTACTTC
CDR3aa: CASSPGLEIPWLYF

j_gene: TRBJ1-5
d_gene: TRBD1
v_gene: TRBV4-3
abundance: -
CDR3nt: TGCGCCAGCAGCCAACAATTTCAGGACAGGGTGCAGCCCCAGCATTTT
CDR3aa: CASSQQFQDRVQPQHF

j_gene: TRBJ1-4
d_gene: -
v_gene: TRBV7-9
abundance: once
CDR3nt: TGTGCCAGCAGCCCCCAAGGGGGTAATGAAAAACTGTTTTTT
CDR3aa: CASSPQGGNEKLFF

j_gene: TRBJ1-1
d_gene: -
v_gene: TRBV11-3
abundance: -
CDR3nt: TGTGCCAGCAGCTTATATCAGGGCTGGGAAGCTTTCTTT
CDR3aa: CASSLYQGWEAFF

j_gene: TRBJ2-2
d_gene: TRBD2
v_gene: TRBV10-3
abundance: -
CDR3nt: TGTGCCATCAGTGAAAGGCTAGCGGTAAACACCGGGGAGCTGTTTTTT
CDR3aa: CAISERLAVNTGELFF

j_gene: TRBJ1-5
d_gene: TRBD1
v_gene: TRBV6-6
abundance: -
CDR3nt: TGTGCCAGCAGCCTACAGGGGTCCCAGCCCCAGCATTTT
CDR3aa: CASSLQGSQPQHF